This TCR beta chain was profiled in a study of blood T cell repertoires in COVID-19. Study-level information: Italy, Spain and the United States were the sources of the convalescent and acute COVID-19 samples.

The data were produced by immunoSEQ multiplex PCR, yet TCRdb's version contains in-frame clones alone and is incomplete. The sample yields about 80,000 clones, about 87% seen once. CDR3 length: 15 amino acids. The V gene end was trimmed by 5 bases and the J gene end by 5 bases; junction bases not matched to a gene: 6. The germline gives CDR1 SGHAT, CDR2 FQDESV (reference sequence). Sequenced material: peripheral blood. This clonotype originated in a woman older than 75 with acute or convalescent COVID-19. This sequence joins TRBV11-1 and TRBJ2-3, with 11 bases lining up with TRBD1. The CDR3 protein is CASSAWTGGRDTQYF. The CDR3 nucleotides are TGTGCCAGCAGCGCCTGGACAGGGGGCCGAGATACGCAGTATTTT.